This entry is about one TCR beta chain. No antigen is known for it. This sample is drawn from a study of cytomegalovirus exposure and HLA in healthy donors. Study observations and caveats: Specificity of a few CMV-associated chains for CMV antigens was verified in vitro.

60 Vbeta and 13 Jbeta primers were used in PCR. Profiled with immunoSEQ multiplex PCR; TCRdb holds only in-frame clones, not every one. This sample's clone table lists 95,000 to 150,000 clones. The germline CDR1 and CDR2 sequences are SGHRS and YFSETQ. The CDR3 is made up of 15 amino acids. The V gene lost 0 bases and the J gene lost 0 bases, with 8 bases spanning the gap. This receptor was obtained from a man aged 25-40 years in good health and CMV-seronegative. Material for sequencing was PBMCs. V usage is TRBV5-1 and J usage is TRBJ2-3; D gene uncertain. This CDR3 reads CASSLDTASTDTQYF. The CDR3 region has the DNA TGCGCCAGCAGCTTGGATACAGCTAGCACAGATACGCAGTATTTT.